This T cell receptor (beta chain) was documented in a study of cytomegalovirus exposure and HLA in healthy donors. At the level of the study: The platform used for the 100 to 150 validation repertoires matched that of the 666 first-cohort repertoires, a later analysis reported. Study outcomes and limitations: Cytomegalovirus association was listed for under 200 TCR beta chains. Confirmation in vitro established that a few CMV-associated chains were specific for CMV antigens.

Assay: immunoSEQ multiplex PCR; the TCRdb copy retains only in-frame clones and omits some. The sample holds about 130,000 clones, roughly nine tenths seen once. Germline values: CDR1 SNHLY, CDR2 FYNNEI. There are 15 residues in the CDR3. After removal of 6 bases from V and 9 bases from J, the junction contained 8 bases not matched to a gene. The donors were members of the validation cohort comprising over a hundred subjects, separate from the roughly 600-subject first cohort. With respect to this clone: Its cognate antigen is unknown.

The sequencing sample was made of PBMCs. The chain links TRBV2 to TRBJ1-6; TRBD1 matches at 10 bases. This sequence was found in a woman younger than 35 in good health and CMV-seropositive. CDR3 nucleotides: TGTGCCAGCAGACCTGACAGGGGGCTCGGTTCACCCCTCCACTTT. Residues: CASRPDRGLGSPLHF.